A selection of T cell receptor beta chains follows, all from one sample in a study of cytomegalovirus exposure and HLA in healthy donors. The method was immunoSEQ multiplex PCR; TCRdb's version includes in-frame clones alone and lacks a portion of them. The sample carries approximately 77,000 clones, around two thirds recorded once. The sequenced sample was PBMCs. The receptors come from a man aged 60-69 years in good health and CMV-seropositive. Each CDR3 is given with its conserved first and last residue. D genes are given only for firm matches. Rows may omit the clone size; those that give it use once, few, many or a size class.

d_gene,j_gene,abundance,v_gene,CDR3nt,CDR3aa
.,TRBJ2-7,few,TRBV5-1,TGCGCCAGCAACCCGGGTGGAGGGACCTACGAGCAGTACTTC,CASNPGGGTYEQYF
TRBD2,TRBJ2-7,.,TRBV7-9,TGTGCCAGCAGCACTCGGGGGGGAGGGTCCAACGAGCAGTACTTC,CASSTRGGGSNEQYF
.,TRBJ1-4,.,TRBV5-1,TGCGCCAGCAGCTTATTCCGAGGGTTAGGAGAAAAACTGTTTTTT,CASSLFRGLGEKLFF
TRBD1,TRBJ2-2,few,TRBV30,TGTGCCTGGAAGTTGCGTGCAGGGGGCCGTCGGGAGCTGTTTTTT,CAWKLRAGGRRELFF
.,TRBJ1-4,.,TRBV4-3,TGCGCCAGCAGCCAAGCACAGCAGGTTCGGGAAAAACTGTTTTTT,CASSQAQQVREKLFF
.,TRBJ1-2,.,TRBV10-2,TGCGCCAGCAGTGAGGAGGGCCACTATGGCTACACCTTC,CASSEEGHYGYTF
.,TRBJ2-1,.,TRBV6-5,TGTGCCAGCAGTACCGCCGACACCTACAATGAGCAGTTCTTC,CASSTADTYNEQFF
TRBD1,TRBJ1-1,.,TRBV9,TGTGCCAGCAGCGTAACAGGGGGCTCGAGTTTGGGAGCTTTCTTT,CASSVTGGSSLGAFF
.,TRBJ2-6,.,TRBV6-1,TGTGCCAGCAGAATCCATGTCTCTGGGGCCAACGTCCTGACTTTC,CASRIHVSGANVLTF
.,TRBJ1-2,few,TRBV9,TGTGCCAGCAGGGGAGATAACGGGGAGGACACCTTC,CASRGDNGEDTF
TRBD1,TRBJ1-2,.,TRBV6-5,TGTGCCAGCAGCTGGGGGACAGGTCGCGGCTACACCTTC,CASSWGTGRGYTF
.,TRBJ2-2,.,TRBV5-1,TGCGCCAGCAGCACTGGACAGTCCACCGGGGAGCTGTTTTTT,CASSTGQSTGELFF
.,TRBJ1-1,.,TRBV2,TGTGCCAGCAAGCCCCACGGGAGTGGCACTGAAGCTTTCTTT,CASKPHGSGTEAFF
TRBD2,TRBJ2-7,few,TRBV4-2,TGTGCCAGCAGCCAAGGGCCGGGACTAGGACACGAGCAGTACTTC,CASSQGPGLGHEQYF
.,TRBJ2-1,few,TRBV2,TGTGCCAGCAGTGAGATGAAACGGGGGGCGATTTACAATGAGCAGTTCTTC,CASSEMKRGAIYNEQFF
.,TRBJ2-7,.,TRBV7-9,TGTGCCAGCGGGAGTTTCTACGAGCAGTACTTC,CASGSFYEQYF
TRBD1,TRBJ1-6,.,TRBV6-5,TGTGCCACCGCAGGGGGTAGCAATTCACCCCTCCACTTT,CATAGGSNSPLHF
.,TRBJ2-1,once,TRBV7-2,TGTGCCAGCAGCTTAGTAGGGAGCAGATACAATGAGCAGTTCTTC,CASSLVGSRYNEQFF
.,TRBJ1-1,.,TRBV5-1,TGCGCCAGCAGCATTGGCCAGGGCACTGAAGCTTTCTTT,CASSIGQGTEAFF
.,TRBJ2-3,.,TRBV2,TGTGCCAGCAGGGGGGCGGTAGATACGCAGTATTTT,CASRGAVDTQYF
.,TRBJ1-3,.,TRBV19,TGTGCCAGTAGCCTATTGGCAGGGGCCTCTGGAAACACCATATATTTT,CASSLLAGASGNTIYF
TRBD1,TRBJ2-4,once,TRBV2,TGTGCCAGCAGTGAATCGACAGGGTCATTACGCATTCAGTACTTC,CASSESTGSLRIQYF
.,TRBJ2-7,.,TRBV6-1,TGTGCCAGCAGTGCAAAGATGTCGGGAAGGGCGAGCTCCTACGAGCAGTACTTC,CASSAKMSGRASSYEQYF
TRBD2,TRBJ2-5,.,TRBV7-2,TGTGCCAGCAGCTCGGGGGGGCGTGAGACCCAGTACTTC,CASSSGGRETQYF
TRBD1,TRBJ2-7,.,TRBV2,TGTGCCAGCAGTGAAGGGGACAGGTTCTCCTACGAGCAGTACTTC,CASSEGDRFSYEQYF
.,TRBJ1-4,.,TRBV9,TGTGCCAGCCAGAGGACGGAGGGGGAAAAACTGTTTTTT,CASQRTEGEKLFF
TRBD2,TRBJ2-3,.,TRBV15,TGTGCCACCAGCAGAGGACTAGCGGGAGGGCCGGGGGCAGATACGCAGTATTTT,CATSRGLAGGPGADTQYF
.,TRBJ2-7,.,TRBV7-9,TGTTCCAGCAGCTTAGGGGCGGGATTCTCTTCCCTCTACGAGCAGTACTTC,CSSSLGAGFSSLYEQYF
TRBD1,TRBJ1-2,.,TRBV27,TGTGCCAGCAGATCTCCGGGACAGGGTTTTGCTAACTATGGCTACACCTTC,CASRSPGQGFANYGYTF
TRBD2,TRBJ2-3,few,TRBV7-2,TGTGCCAGCAGCTTAGTAGCGGGGGGTAGTGATACGCAGTATTTT,CASSLVAGGSDTQYF
TRBD1,TRBJ1-5,.,TRBV7-9,TGTGCCAGCAGCTTAGCCGGACAGGATCATCAGCCCCAGCATTTT,CASSLAGQDHQPQHF
TRBD2,TRBJ2-1,.,TRBV25-1,TGTGCCAGCAGCCTAGCGGGAGGTCAGTACAATGAGCAGTTCTTC,CASSLAGGQYNEQFF
.,TRBJ1-1,.,TRBV2,TGTGCCAGCAGTGTATTAAAGGGGTTTTCGCTTACTATCATGAACACTGAAGCTTTCTTT,CASSVLKGFSLTIMNTEAFF
.,TRBJ1-2,.,TRBV29-1,TGCAGCGTTGACGGACTCAGGGGATATGGCTACACCTTC,CSVDGLRGYGYTF
.,TRBJ2-1,.,TRBV19,TGTGCCGTAAGCTCCGGCAATGAGCAGTTCTTC,CAVSSGNEQFF
.,TRBJ2-1,.,TRBV15,TGTGCCACCAGGGAGTTCCCCAATGAGCAGTTCTTC,CATREFPNEQFF
TRBD1,TRBJ2-5,.,TRBV7-9,TGTGCCAGCAGCTTAGAGCAGGGGGCGGCAGAGACCCAGTACTTC,CASSLEQGAAETQYF
TRBD2,TRBJ2-1,.,TRBV4-2,TGTGCCAGCAGCCCTCTCAGCGGGGGGTACAATGAGCAGTTCTTC,CASSPLSGGYNEQFF
.,TRBJ2-1,.,TRBV6-5,TGTGCCAGCAGTTATTGGGCGGGCCGACACAATGAGCAGTTCTTC,CASSYWAGRHNEQFF
.,TRBJ2-3,.,TRBV5-3,TGTGCCAGAAGCTTGGGGGGCAGCCTAAGGGATACGCAGTATTTT,CARSLGGSLRDTQYF
TRBD2,TRBJ2-5,.,TRBV25-1,TGTGCCAGCAGTGCCATAGGTGGGGGGGGCCAAGAGACCCAGTACTTC,CASSAIGGGGQETQYF
TRBD2,TRBJ2-3,.,TRBV10-1,TGCGCCAGCAGACCTGAGACTAGCGGGGTAAAAGATACGCAGTATTTT,CASRPETSGVKDTQYF
TRBD1,TRBJ2-7,.,TRBV5-1,TGCGCCAGCAGCTTGGGACAGGGGGTGGCCCACGAGCAGTACTTC,CASSLGQGVAHEQYF
.,TRBJ1-6,.,TRBV5-1,TGCGCCAGCAGCTTGGACTTGTATAATTCACCCCTCCACTTT,CASSLDLYNSPLHF
.,TRBJ2-1,.,TRBV14,TGTGCCAGCAGCCAAGCGTGGAGAGAGCAGTTCTTC,CASSQAWREQFF
TRBD1,TRBJ1-1,.,TRBV19,TGTGCCTGCCATGGGGGGACAGGGGGCTTGGACACTGAAGCTTTCTTT,CACHGGTGGLDTEAFF
.,TRBJ1-1,.,TRBV5-1,TGCGCCAGCAGCTCAGGGTTGACGGGCCGAGGAACTGAAGCTTTCTTT,CASSSGLTGRGTEAFF
TRBD2,TRBJ2-3,few,TRBV9,TGTGCCAGCAGCGGAGCGGGACTAGCGGGGGGGCGGAACACAGATACGCAGTATTTT,CASSGAGLAGGRNTDTQYF
.,TRBJ1-1,.,TRBV7-6,TGTGCCAGCAGCCTTAGCGTGGGGGCAGGGGAAGCTTTCTTT,CASSLSVGAGEAFF
.,TRBJ2-3,.,TRBV5-1,TGCGCCAGCAGCTATAGCGTACCGAGCACAGATACGCAGTATTTT,CASSYSVPSTDTQYF
.,TRBJ2-5,.,TRBV5-8,TGTGCCAGCAGCTTGGGGGGCGCTTCCGAGACCCAGTACTTC,CASSLGGASETQYF
.,TRBJ2-7,.,TRBV15,TGTGCCATCTCGCCGGGACAAGCCTACGAGCAGTACTTC,CAISPGQAYEQYF
.,TRBJ1-1,.,TRBV5-1,TGCGCCAGCAGCTTGGATTCCCTATATGATGAAGCTTTCTTT,CASSLDSLYDEAFF